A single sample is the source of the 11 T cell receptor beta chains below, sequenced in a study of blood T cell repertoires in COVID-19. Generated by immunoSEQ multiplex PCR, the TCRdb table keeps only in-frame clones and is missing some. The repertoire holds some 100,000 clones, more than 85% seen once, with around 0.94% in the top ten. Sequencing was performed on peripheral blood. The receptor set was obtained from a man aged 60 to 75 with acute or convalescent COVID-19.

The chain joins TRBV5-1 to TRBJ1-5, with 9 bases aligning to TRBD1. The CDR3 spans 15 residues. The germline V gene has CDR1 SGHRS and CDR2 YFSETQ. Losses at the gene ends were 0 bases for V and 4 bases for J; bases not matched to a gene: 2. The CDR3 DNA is TGCGCCAGCAGCTTGGGGGGGACAGGGAATCAGCCCCAGCATTTT. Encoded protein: CASSLGGTGNQPQHF.

CDR3 in amino acids: CASSWDRDTGELFF. The DNA for the CDR3 is TGCGCCAGCAGTTGGGACAGGGACACCGGGGAGCTGTTTTTT. The chain carries TRBV10-1 and TRBJ2-2; 9 nucleotides match TRBD1. There are 14 residues in the CDR3. Germline V gene data show CDR1 as WNHNN and CDR2 as SYGVQD (reference sequence). Trimming at V came to 5 bases and at J to 3 bases, leaving 1 base not matched to a gene.

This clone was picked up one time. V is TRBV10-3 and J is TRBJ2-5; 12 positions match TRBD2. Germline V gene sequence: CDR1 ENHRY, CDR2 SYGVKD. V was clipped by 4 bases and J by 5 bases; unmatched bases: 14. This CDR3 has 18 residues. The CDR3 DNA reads TGTGCCATCAGTGCCGATCTCGGCCGACTAGCGGGAGATGAGACCCAGTACTTC. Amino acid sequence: CAISADLGRLAGDETQYF.

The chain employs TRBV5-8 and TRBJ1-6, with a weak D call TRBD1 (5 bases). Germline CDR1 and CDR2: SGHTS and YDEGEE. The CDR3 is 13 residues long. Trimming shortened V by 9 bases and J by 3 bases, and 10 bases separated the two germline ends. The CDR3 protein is CATHRIYNSPLHF. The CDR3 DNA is TGTGCCACCCACAGGATCTATAATTCACCCCTCCACTTT.

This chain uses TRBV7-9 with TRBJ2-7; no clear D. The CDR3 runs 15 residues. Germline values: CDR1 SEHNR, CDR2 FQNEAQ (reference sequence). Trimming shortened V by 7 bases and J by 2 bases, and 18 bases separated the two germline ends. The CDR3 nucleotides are TGTGCCAGCACCCCTCCGACCAGAGAGGCCTACGAGCAGTACTTC. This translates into CASTPPTREAYEQYF.

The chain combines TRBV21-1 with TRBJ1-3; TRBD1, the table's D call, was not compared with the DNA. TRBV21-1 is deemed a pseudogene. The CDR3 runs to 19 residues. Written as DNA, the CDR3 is TGTGCCAGCAGCCCCCGCCGGGACACACTTCAGTCCTCCGGTAACACCATATATTTT. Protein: CASSPRRDTLQSSGNTIYF.

DNA for the CDR3: TGTGCCAGTAGACCGGGACAGGGGCAAGGCGAGCAGTACGTC. Protein product: CASRPGQGQGEQYV. The V and J genes are TRBV19 and TRBJ2-7; the match to TRBD1 covers 10 bases. Germline V gene sequence: CDR1 LNHDA, CDR2 SQIVND (reference sequence). This CDR3 spans 14 amino acids. The junction had 8 bases not matched to a gene; V was cut back by 6 bases and J by 6 bases.

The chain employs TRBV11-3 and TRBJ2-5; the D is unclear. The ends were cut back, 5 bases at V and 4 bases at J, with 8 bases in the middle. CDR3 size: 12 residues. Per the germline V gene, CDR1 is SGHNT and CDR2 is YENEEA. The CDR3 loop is CASSPRVETQYF. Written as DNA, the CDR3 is TGTGCCAGCAGCCCGCGAGTAGAGACCCAGTACTTC.

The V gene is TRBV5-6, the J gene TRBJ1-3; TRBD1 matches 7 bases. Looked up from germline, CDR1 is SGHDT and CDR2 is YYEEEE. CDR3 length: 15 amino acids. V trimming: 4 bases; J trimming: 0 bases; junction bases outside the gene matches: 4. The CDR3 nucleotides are TGTGCCAGCAGCCTGACAGGGCGCTCTGGAAACACCATATATTTT. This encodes CASSLTGRSGNTIYF.

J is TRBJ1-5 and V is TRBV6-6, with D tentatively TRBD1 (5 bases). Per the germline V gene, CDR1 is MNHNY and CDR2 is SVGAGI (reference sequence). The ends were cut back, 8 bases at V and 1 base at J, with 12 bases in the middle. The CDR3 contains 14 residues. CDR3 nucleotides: TGTGCCAGCGGCGAGACAGCCAGCAATCAGCCCCAGCATTTT. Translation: CASGETASNQPQHF.

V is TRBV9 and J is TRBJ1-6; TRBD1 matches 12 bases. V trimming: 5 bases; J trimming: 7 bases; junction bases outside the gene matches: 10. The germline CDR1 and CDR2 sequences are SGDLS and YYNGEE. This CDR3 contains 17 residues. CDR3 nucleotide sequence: TGTGCCAGCAGTTCTTCCGGGACAGGGGGCGGCAATTCACCCCTCCACTTT. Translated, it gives CASSSSGTGGGNSPLHF.